This paragraph covers one T cell receptor beta chain sequence. The antigen remains unidentified. Deep level was the assay's run setting. Genomic DNA (from each subset) was split evenly across several immunoSEQ plates. The protocol was immunoSEQ multiplex PCR, while the TCRdb copy is restricted to in-frame clones and leaves out a portion. Of roughly 320,000 clones in the sample, roughly 87% are singletons; the top ten hold around 15%. This entry belongs to a study of shared clonotypes between healthy human individuals. General observations from the study: With four donors compared, about 5% of naive CD4 clonotypes were shared. Estimated clonotype richness was generally higher in naive than memory subsets.

Germline V gene data show CDR1 as SNHLY and CDR2 as FYNNEI. The CDR3 is 13 residues long. V lost 4 bases, J lost 9 bases, and 13 bases lay in between. The chain employs TRBV2 and TRBJ2-1, with a weak D call TRBD2 (6 bases). The material sequenced was memory CD8+ T cells sorted from blood. Subset reported: CD45RO+ cells pooled with CCR7-negative TemRA cells. This clonotype was obtained from a man in his late teens or twenties in good health. CDR3 protein: CASSGKLAVEQFF. In DNA, the CDR3 is TGTGCCAGCAGTGGGAAACTAGCCGTTGAGCAGTTCTTC.